This entry lists 25 T cell receptor beta chains sequenced from one sample in a study of blood T cell repertoires in COVID-19. The repertoire was sequenced with immunoSEQ multiplex PCR; TCRdb's copy has only in-frame clones and lacks some. The sample shows around 200,000 clones, over 75% of them seen only once. Sequencing input: peripheral blood. These receptors came from a human donor in a cohort sampled during active COVID-19.

The chain links TRBV23-1 to TRBJ2-1; 7 positions agree with TRBD2. TRBV23-1 is labeled an ORF, and its function is uncertain. This CDR3 is built from 15 residues. Trimming at V came to 5 bases and at J to 8 bases, leaving 12 bases not matched to a gene. The CDR3: CASSRREGSVDEQFF. CDR3 nucleotide sequence: TGCGCCAGCAGTAGGAGGGAGGGCAGTGTCGATGAGCAGTTCTTC.

The rearrangement uses TRBV24-1 and TRBJ2-7, with D perhaps TRBD1 (5 bases). Germline assignment: CDR1 KGHDR and CDR2 SFDVKD. V was pared by 5 bases and J by 0 bases, with 16 bases between. This CDR3 contains 16 residues. Here the CDR3 reads CATSGGRGSSSYEQYF. As DNA, the CDR3 is TGTGCCACCAGTGGCGGTAGGGGCTCCAGCTCCTACGAGCAGTACTTC.

To note about this clone: An end of the junction does not agree with germline; a read error may underlie this. The rearrangement links TRBV7-2 to TRBJ1-1, with D possibly being TRBD1 (5 bases). This CDR3 is built from 11 residues. The V gene's germline CDR1 is SGHTA and CDR2 FQGNSA. DNA of the CDR3: TGTGCCAGCAGCCCGGACAAGGGTCTTTACTTT. Encoded protein: CASSPDKGLYF.

V gene TRBV5-8 combines with J gene TRBJ2-1; D perhaps matches TRBD2 (6 bases). The CDR3 extends over 15 amino acids. Germline CDR1 is SGHTS and CDR2 is YDEGEE. Deletions cut 4 bases from V and 2 bases from J, with 13 bases between. The CDR3 region has the DNA TGTGCCAGCAGCCTACGGGAGACCCCCTACAATGAGCAGTTCTTC. This encodes CASSLRETPYNEQFF.

V is TRBV27 and J is TRBJ2-7; possible D gene TRBD2, 6 bases. Germline V lookup: CDR1 MNHEY, CDR2 SMNVEV (reference sequence). V lost 5 bases, J lost 6 bases, and 17 bases lay in between. There are 14 residues in the CDR3. The CDR3 bases are TGTGCCAGCAGTCCCCGGGCGGGGCTGATCGAGCAGTACTTC. It is translated as CASSPRAGLIEQYF.

V usage is TRBV27 and J usage is TRBJ1-6; D perhaps matches TRBD1 (6 bases). In germline, CDR1 is MNHEY, CDR2 SMNVEV (reference sequence). V was trimmed by 5 bases and J by 7 bases, leaving 27 bases between them. This CDR3 has 19 residues. CDR3 amino acids: CASSPPSNFRDTMNSPLHF. As DNA, the CDR3 is TGTGCCAGCAGTCCTCCTTCTAATTTCCGGGACACGATGAATTCACCCCTCCACTTT.

This clone is a singleton in its sample. As DNA, the CDR3 is TGTGCCAGCAGCTTGGCAGGGGATGGAAAACTGTTTTTT. As protein: CASSLAGDGKLFF. The rearrangement links TRBV5-6 to TRBJ1-4, with a tentative D call TRBD1 (6 bases). The CDR3 is made up of 13 amino acids. Trimming shortened V by 0 bases and J by 10 bases, and 10 bases separated the two germline ends. Germline lookup yields CDR1 SGHDT and CDR2 YYEEEE.

The V gene is TRBV18, the J gene TRBJ2-2; 8 nucleotides match TRBD1. Trimming cost V 3 bases and J 1 base; bases outside gene matches: 4. This CDR3 has 16 amino acids. Germline loops: CDR1 KGHSH, CDR2 LQKENI. For the CDR3, the DNA is TGTGCCAGCTCACCTTTAGGACAGGGGAACACCGGGGAGCTGTTTTTT. This sequence encodes CASSPLGQGNTGELFF.

The chain couples TRBV29-1 to TRBJ1-2; D is perhaps TRBD1 (5 bases). The CDR3 loop spans 13 amino acids. CDR1 and CDR2 from the germline V gene are SQVTM and ANQGSEA. The V gene lost 1 base and the J gene lost 1 base, with 7 bases spanning the gap. For the CDR3, the DNA is TGCAGCGTTGAAGGGGGCCGTAACTATGGCTACACCTTC. Residues: CSVEGGRNYGYTF.

In its sample, this clone was seen a few times. The chain uses TRBV19 and TRBJ1-3; possibly TRBD1 for D (5 bases). The ends were cut back, 5 bases at V and 3 bases at J, with 17 bases in the middle. CDR3 size: 16 residues. Germline-derived CDR1 and CDR2 are LNHDA and SQIVND (reference sequence). CDR3 in DNA: TGTGCCAGTAGTCCCTCCGGGGGAGGCTTTGGAAACACCATATATTTT. Residues: CASSPSGGGFGNTIYF.

The rearrangement joins TRBV4-3 to TRBJ2-1, with 10 bases fitting TRBD2. Germline assignment: CDR1 LGHNA and CDR2 YSLEER. Trimming took 3 bases from V and 13 from J; bases not matched to a gene: 12. CDR3 length equals 15 residues. CDR3 bases: TGCGCCAGCAGCCATGGGACTAGCGCCATCACACATCAGTTCTTC. Its protein product is CASSHGTSAITHQFF.

This chain joins TRBV12-3 or TRBV12-4 and TRBJ2-1; 7 nucleotides agree with TRBD2. The CDR3 is made up of 13 amino acids. The V segment lost 2 bases and the J segment 9 bases; nucleotides outside the gene matches: 4. The CDR3 DNA reads TGTGCCAGCAGTTTAACTAGCGCGAGTGAGCAGTTCTTC. It encodes CASSLTSASEQFF.

This chain uses TRBV5-1 with TRBJ2-7, with 11 bases fitting TRBD1. The CDR3 totals 15 residues. Germline CDR1 and CDR2: SGHRS and YFSETQ. Trimming removed 1 base from V and 11 bases from J; junction bases left unmatched: 11. CDR3 sequence (DNA): TGCGCCAGCAGCTTGTCCGGGACAGGGGGGGAGAAGGAGTACTTC. This codes for CASSLSGTGGEKEYF.

This chain connects TRBV19 to TRBJ1-1; the D gene is possibly TRBD1 (6 bases). This CDR3 comprises 13 residues. The germline V and J ends were trimmed by 5 bases and 7 bases, with 14 bases remaining between them. Looked up from germline, CDR1 is LNHDA and CDR2 is SQIVND (reference sequence). In nucleotides, the CDR3 is TGTGCCAGTAGTTTTTCCGGGACACTTGAAGCTTTCTTT. The encoded protein is CASSFSGTLEAFF.

The chain links TRBV18 to TRBJ2-7, with TRBD1 identical over 9 bases. This CDR3 has 14 residues. The V gene's germline CDR1 is KGHSH and CDR2 LQKENI. The junction had 2 bases not matched to a gene; V was cut back by 3 bases and J by 2 bases. CDR3 amino acids: CASSPDRGPYEQYF. CDR3 in DNA: TGTGCCAGCTCACCGGACAGGGGACCCTACGAGCAGTACTTC.

For the CDR3, the DNA is TGTGCCAGCTCACCACGTCCGGGTGGGGCTTTCTTT. Residues: CASSPRPGGAFF. The V and J genes are TRBV18 and TRBJ1-1, with no clear D. This CDR3 contains 12 residues. Looked up from germline, CDR1 is KGHSH and CDR2 is LQKENI. V was shortened by 1 base and J by 11 bases, with 11 bases between the two germline ends. Looking up the rest from reference TRBV18 and TRBJ1-1 gives the full variable domain: NAGVMQNPRHLVRRRGQEARLRCSPMKGHSHVYWYRQLPEEGLKFMVYLQKENIIDESGMPKERFSAEFPKEGPSILRIQQVVRGDSAAYFCASSPRPGGAFFGQGTRLTVV.

The chain joins TRBV11-3 to TRBJ2-7; the match to TRBD1 covers 9 bases. Per germline, CDR1 SGHNT and CDR2 YENEEA. This CDR3 comprises 15 residues. The V segment lost 3 bases and the J segment 3 bases; nucleotides outside the gene matches: 6. This chain's CDR3 is CASSFGTGKNYEQYF. For the CDR3, the DNA is TGTGCCAGCAGCTTCGGGACAGGGAAAAACTACGAGCAGTACTTC.

The chain carries TRBV20-1 and TRBJ2-2, with 13 positions matching TRBD2. V was clipped by 3 bases and J by 8 bases; unmatched bases: 6. The germline V gene encodes CDR1 DFQATT and CDR2 SNEGSKA (reference sequence). CDR3 length: 15 amino acids. The CDR3 here is CSASRTSGRGGELFF. DNA for the CDR3: TGCAGTGCTAGTCGGACTAGCGGGAGAGGGGGGGAGCTGTTTTTT.

The CDR3 nucleotides read TGTGCCAGCAGTTTTCTAGCGGGAGACTACAATGAGCAGTTCTTC. Its protein is CASSFLAGDYNEQFF. The chain recombines TRBV6-6 with TRBJ2-1; the match to TRBD2 covers 10 bases. The CDR3 is made up of 15 amino acids. The ends lost 4 bases at V and 3 bases at J; junction bases unmatched: 3. In germline, CDR1 is MNHNY, CDR2 SVGAGI (reference sequence).

This clone was seen only once. CDR3 DNA sequence: TGTGCCAGCAGTTTCACCCTAGCGGGAGGCCCCTACGAGCAGTACTTC. This sequence encodes CASSFTLAGGPYEQYF. The chain employs TRBV27 and TRBJ2-7; 11 bases line up with TRBD2. CDR3 length: 16 residues. Germline lookup yields CDR1 MNHEY and CDR2 SMNVEV (reference sequence). V shed 3 bases, J shed 2 bases, and the junction held 6 bases outside the gene matches.

This chain links TRBV27 with TRBJ1-6; D might be TRBD1 (6 bases). CDR1 is MNHEY and CDR2 is SMNVEV in the germline V gene (reference sequence). The CDR3 has 16 amino acids. V lost 6 bases, J lost 3 bases, and 15 bases lay in between. The CDR3: CASRRGAGLYNSPLHF. The CDR3 DNA reads TGTGCCAGCAGACGGGGGGCAGGTCTCTATAATTCACCCCTCCACTTT.

The chain uses TRBV4-2 and TRBJ2-1; a weak D match, TRBD2 (6 bases). This CDR3 has 15 amino acids. Germline values: CDR1 LGHNA, CDR2 YNFKEQ. V was clipped by 3 bases and J by 5 bases, with 14 bases between them. CDR3 amino acids: CASSQGEVSNNEQFF. For the CDR3, the DNA is TGTGCCAGCAGCCAGGGGGAGGTTTCCAACAATGAGCAGTTCTTC.

The chain recombines TRBV15 with TRBJ1-4, with TRBD1 identical over 9 bases. This CDR3 is built from 15 residues. The germline CDR1 and CDR2 sequences are LNHNV and YYDKDF (reference sequence). V shed 2 bases and J 7 bases; nucleotides not matched to a gene: 5. CDR3 DNA sequence: TGTGCCACCAGCAGAACACGGGACAGGGCTGAAAAACTGTTTTTT. Protein: CATSRTRDRAEKLFF.

V is TRBV29-1 and J is TRBJ2-5; D is possibly TRBD1 (6 bases). Germline loops: CDR1 SQVTM, CDR2 ANQGSEA. The CDR3 totals 13 residues. V shed 5 bases and J shed 2 bases, with 12 bases lying between them. CDR3 sequence reads: CSVRTDRQETQYF. CDR3 nucleotide sequence: TGCAGCGTTCGGACAGATAGACAAGAGACCCAGTACTTC.

The rearrangement joins TRBV29-1 to TRBJ2-1, with 11 bases that match TRBD2. J gave up 9 bases and V 2 bases, and 6 bases lay outside the gene matches. Germline values: CDR1 SQVTM, CDR2 ANQGSEA. This CDR3 contains 14 residues. CDR3 sequence reads: CSVEWLAGGSEQFF. As DNA, the CDR3 is TGCAGCGTTGAATGGCTAGCGGGAGGAAGTGAGCAGTTCTTC.